This T cell receptor beta chain was observed in a study of cytomegalovirus exposure and HLA in healthy donors. The study's findings and limits: The study found most TCR sequences rare, yet found some public TCRs in many donors.

This clone was seen a single time. The antigen is not known. Trimming shortened V by 3 bases and J by 2 bases, and 12 bases separated the two germline ends. In germline, CDR1 is SGHDT, CDR2 YYEEEE. The CDR3 loop spans 15 amino acids. The PCR made use of 60 Vbeta and 13 Jbeta primers. This table comes from immunoSEQ multiplex PCR, and its TCRdb copy is limited to in-frame clones, with some not included. The sample consists of tens of thousands of clones, over 60% of them appearing once. The receptor was isolated from a man in his forties or fifties in good health and CMV-seropositive. Specimen: PBMCs. The chain links TRBV5-6 to TRBJ1-5, with D tentatively TRBD1 (5 bases). CDR3 coding DNA: TGTGCCAGCAGCTCCCGGAGGGGTGGCAATCAGCCCCAGCATTTT. It yields the protein CASSSRRGGNQPQHF.